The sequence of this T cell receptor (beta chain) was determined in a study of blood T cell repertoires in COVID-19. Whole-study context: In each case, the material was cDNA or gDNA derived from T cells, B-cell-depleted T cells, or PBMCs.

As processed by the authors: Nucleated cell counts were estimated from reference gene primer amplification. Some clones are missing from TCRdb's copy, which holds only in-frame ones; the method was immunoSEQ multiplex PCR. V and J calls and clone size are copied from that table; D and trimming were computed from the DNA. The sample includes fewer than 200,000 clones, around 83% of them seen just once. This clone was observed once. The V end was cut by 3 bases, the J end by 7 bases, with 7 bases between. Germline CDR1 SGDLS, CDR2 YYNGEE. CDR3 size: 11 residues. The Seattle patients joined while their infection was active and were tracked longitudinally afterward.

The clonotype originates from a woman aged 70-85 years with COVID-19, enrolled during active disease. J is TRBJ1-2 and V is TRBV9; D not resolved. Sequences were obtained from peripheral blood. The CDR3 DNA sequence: TGTGCCAGCAGCGCCATGGCTGGCTACACCTTC. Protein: CASSAMAGYTF.